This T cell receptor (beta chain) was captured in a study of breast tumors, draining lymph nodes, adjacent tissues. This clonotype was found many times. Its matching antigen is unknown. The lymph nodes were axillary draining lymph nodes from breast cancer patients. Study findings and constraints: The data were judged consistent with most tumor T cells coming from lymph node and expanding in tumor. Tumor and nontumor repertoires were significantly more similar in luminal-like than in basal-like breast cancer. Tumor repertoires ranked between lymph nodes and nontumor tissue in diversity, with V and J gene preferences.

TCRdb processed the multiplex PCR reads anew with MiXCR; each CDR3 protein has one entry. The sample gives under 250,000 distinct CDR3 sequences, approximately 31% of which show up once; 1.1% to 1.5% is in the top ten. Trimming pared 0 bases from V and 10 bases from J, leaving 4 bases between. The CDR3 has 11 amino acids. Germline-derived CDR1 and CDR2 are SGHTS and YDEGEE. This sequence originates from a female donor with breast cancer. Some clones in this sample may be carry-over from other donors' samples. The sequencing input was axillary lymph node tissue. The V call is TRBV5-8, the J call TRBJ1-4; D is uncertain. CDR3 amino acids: CASSLATKLFF. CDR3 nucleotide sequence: TGTGCCAGCAGCTTGGCCACAAAACTGTTTTTT.